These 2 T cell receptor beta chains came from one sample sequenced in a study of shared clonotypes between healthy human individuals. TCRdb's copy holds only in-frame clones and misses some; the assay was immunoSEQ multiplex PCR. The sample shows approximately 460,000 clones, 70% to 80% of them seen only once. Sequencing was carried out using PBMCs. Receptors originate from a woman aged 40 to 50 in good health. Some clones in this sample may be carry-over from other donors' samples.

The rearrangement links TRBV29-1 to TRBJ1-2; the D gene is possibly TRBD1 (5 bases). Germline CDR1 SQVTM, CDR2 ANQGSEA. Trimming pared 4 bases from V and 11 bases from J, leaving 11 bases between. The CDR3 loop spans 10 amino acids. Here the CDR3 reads CSVVGASYTF. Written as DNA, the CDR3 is TGCAGCGTTGTCGGGGCCTCTTACACCTTC.

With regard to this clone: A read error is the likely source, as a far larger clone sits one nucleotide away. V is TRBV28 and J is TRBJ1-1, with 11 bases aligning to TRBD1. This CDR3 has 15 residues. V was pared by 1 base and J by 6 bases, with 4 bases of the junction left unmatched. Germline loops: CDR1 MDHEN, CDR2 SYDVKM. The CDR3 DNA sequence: TGTGCCAGCAGTTTATTGGGACAGGGGGTGGCTGAAGCTTTCTTT. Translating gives CASSLLGQGVAEAFF. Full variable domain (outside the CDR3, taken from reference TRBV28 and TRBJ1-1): DVKVTQSSRYLVKRTGEKVFLECVQDMDHENMFWYRQDPGLGLRLIYFSYDVKMKEKGDIPEGYSVSREKKERFSLILESASTNQTSMYLCASSLLGQGVAEAFFGQGTRLTVV.